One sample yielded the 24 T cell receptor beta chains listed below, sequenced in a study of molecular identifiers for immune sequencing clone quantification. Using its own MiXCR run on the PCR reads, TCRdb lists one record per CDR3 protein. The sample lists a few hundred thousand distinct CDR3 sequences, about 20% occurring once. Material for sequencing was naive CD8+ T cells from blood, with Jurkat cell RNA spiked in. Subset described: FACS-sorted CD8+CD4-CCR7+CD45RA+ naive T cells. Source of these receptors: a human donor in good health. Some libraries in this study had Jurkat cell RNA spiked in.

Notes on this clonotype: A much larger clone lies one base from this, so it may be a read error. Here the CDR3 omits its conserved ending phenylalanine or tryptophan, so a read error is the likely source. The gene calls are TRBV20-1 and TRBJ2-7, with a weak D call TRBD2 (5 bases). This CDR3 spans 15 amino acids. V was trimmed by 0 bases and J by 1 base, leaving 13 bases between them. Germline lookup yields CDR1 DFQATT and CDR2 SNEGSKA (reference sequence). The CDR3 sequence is CSAREAPRESYEQYS. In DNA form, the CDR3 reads TGCAGTGCTAGAGAGGCGCCGAGGGAATCCTACGAGCAGTACTCC.

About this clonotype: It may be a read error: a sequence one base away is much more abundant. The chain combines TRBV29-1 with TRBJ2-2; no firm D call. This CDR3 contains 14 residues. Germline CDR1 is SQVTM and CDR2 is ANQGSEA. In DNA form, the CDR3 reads TGCGGCGTTGAGACTGGGCAGTCGACCGGGGAGCTGTTTTTT. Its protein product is CGVETGQSTGELFF.

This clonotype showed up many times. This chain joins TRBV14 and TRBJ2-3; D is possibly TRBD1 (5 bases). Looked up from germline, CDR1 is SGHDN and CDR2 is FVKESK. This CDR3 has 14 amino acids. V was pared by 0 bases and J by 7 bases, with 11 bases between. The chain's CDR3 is CASSQDQGLNTQYF. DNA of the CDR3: TGTGCCAGCAGCCAAGATCAGGGCTTGAATACGCAGTATTTT. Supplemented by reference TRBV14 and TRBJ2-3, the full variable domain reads EAGVTQFPSHSVIEKGQTVTLRCDPISGHDNLYWYRRVMGKEIKFLLHFVKESKQDESGMPNNRFLAERTGGTYSTLKVQPAELEDSGVYFCASSQDQGLNTQYFGPGTRLTVL.

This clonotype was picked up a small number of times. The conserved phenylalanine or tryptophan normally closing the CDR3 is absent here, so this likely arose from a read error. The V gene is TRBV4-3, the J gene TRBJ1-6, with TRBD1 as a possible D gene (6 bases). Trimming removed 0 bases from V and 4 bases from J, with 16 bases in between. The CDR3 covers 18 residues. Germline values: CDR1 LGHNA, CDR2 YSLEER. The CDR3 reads CASSQDWGGPGYNSPLHL. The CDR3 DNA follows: TGCGCCAGCAGCCAAGATTGGGGGGGCCCAGGGTATAATTCACCCCTCCACCTT.

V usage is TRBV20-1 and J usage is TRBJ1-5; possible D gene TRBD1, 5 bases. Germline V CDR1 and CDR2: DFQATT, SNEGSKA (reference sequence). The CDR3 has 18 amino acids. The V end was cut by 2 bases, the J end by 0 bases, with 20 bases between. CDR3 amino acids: CSARSVVTGGYSNQPQHF. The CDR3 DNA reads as TGCAGTGCTAGATCCGTAGTAACGGGGGGTTATAGCAATCAGCCCCAGCATTTT.

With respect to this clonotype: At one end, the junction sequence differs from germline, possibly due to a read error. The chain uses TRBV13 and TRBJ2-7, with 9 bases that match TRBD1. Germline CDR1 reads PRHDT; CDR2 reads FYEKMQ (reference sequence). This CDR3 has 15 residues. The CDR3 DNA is TGTGCCGGCAGCCCCGGACAGGGGAGGGTCTACGAGCAGTACTTC. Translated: CAGSPGQGRVYEQYF.

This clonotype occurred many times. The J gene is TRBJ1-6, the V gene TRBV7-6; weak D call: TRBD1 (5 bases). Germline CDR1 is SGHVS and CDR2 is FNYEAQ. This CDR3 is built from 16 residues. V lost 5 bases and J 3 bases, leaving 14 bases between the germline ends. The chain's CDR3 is CASSPDREIYNSPLHF. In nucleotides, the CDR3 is TGTGCCAGCAGCCCTGACAGAGAAATCTATAATTCACCCCTCCACTTT.

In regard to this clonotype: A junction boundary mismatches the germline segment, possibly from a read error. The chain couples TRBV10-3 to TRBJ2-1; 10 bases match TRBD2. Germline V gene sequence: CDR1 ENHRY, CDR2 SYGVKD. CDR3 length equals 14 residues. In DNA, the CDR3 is TGTGCCGTCAGGCCCGGGACTAGCGACGGTGAGCAGTTCTTC. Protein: CAVRPGTSDGEQFF.

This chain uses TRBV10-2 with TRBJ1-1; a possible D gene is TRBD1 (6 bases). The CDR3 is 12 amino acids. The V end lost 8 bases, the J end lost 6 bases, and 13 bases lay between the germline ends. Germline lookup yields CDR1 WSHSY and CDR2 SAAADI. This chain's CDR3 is CASSEEGAEAFF. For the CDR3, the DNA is TGCGCCAGCTCGGAGGAGGGGGCTGAAGCTTTCTTT.

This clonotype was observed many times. The CDR3 region has the DNA TGTGCCAGCAGCCGGACTAGCGGGAGCGCGAACACCGGGGAGCTGTTTTTT. Protein sequence: CASSRTSGSANTGELFF. The rearrangement uses TRBV28 and TRBJ2-2; TRBD2 aligns across 13 bases. The CDR3 runs to 17 residues. Germline V gene sequence: CDR1 MDHEN, CDR2 SYDVKM. The J segment lost 0 bases and the V segment lost 6 bases, leaving 4 bases of the junction unmatched.

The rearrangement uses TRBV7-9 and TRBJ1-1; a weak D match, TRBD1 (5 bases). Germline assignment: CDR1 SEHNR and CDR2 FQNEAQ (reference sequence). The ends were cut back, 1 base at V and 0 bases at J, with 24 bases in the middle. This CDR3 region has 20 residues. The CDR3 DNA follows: TGTGCCAGCAGCTTAGAGGAGGGTTGGGGGTTGAGCGGAATGAACACTGAAGCTTTCTTT. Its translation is CASSLEEGWGLSGMNTEAFF.

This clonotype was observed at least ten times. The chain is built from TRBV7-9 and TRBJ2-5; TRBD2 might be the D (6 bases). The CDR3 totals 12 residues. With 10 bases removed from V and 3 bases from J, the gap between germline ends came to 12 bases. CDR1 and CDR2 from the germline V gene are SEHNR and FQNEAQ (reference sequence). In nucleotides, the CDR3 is TGTGCCATACAGCCGGGGGAAGAGACCCAGTACTTC. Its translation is CAIQPGEETQYF. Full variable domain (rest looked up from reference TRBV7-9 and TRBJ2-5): DTGVSQNPRHKITKRGQNVTFRCDPISEHNRLYWYRQTLGQGPEFLTYFQNEAQLEKSRLLSDRFSAERPKGSFSTLEIQRTEQGDSAMYLCAIQPGEETQYFGPGTRLLVL.

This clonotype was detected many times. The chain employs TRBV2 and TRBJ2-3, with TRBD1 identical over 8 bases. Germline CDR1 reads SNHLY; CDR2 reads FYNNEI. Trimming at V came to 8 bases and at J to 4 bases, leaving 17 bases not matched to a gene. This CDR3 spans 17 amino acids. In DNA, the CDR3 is TGTGCCAGCTATACTAATCAGGGGGCCGGGGTAGCAGATACGCAGTATTTT. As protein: CASYTNQGAGVADTQYF. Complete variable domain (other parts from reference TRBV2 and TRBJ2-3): EPEVTQTPSHQVTQMGQEVILRCVPISNHLYFYWYRQILGQKVEFLVSFYNNEISEKSEIFDDQFSVERPDGSNFTLKIRSTKLEDSAMYFCASYTNQGAGVADTQYFGPGTRLTVL.

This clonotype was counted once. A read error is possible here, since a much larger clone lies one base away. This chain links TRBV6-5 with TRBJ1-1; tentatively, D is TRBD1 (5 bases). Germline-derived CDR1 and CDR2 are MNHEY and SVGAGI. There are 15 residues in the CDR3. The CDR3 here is CAGSTRRDGNTEAFF. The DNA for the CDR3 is TGTGCCGGCAGCACCCGCCGGGACGGCAACACTGAAGCTTTCTTT.

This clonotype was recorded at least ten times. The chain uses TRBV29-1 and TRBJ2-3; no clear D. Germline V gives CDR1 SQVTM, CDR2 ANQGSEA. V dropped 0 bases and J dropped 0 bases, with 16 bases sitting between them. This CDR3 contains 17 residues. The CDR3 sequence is CSVEDLDGTTSTDTQYF. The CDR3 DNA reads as TGCAGCGTTGAAGATCTGGACGGAACTACTAGCACAGATACGCAGTATTTT.

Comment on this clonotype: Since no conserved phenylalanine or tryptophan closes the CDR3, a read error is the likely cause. CDR3 in amino acids: CAWSLDRENEQYS. In DNA form, the CDR3 reads TGTGCCTGGAGTCTCGACAGGGAAAACGAGCAGTACTCC. The rearrangement joins TRBV30 to TRBJ2-7; 7 bases map to TRBD1. V shed 2 bases, J shed 5 bases, and the junction held 6 bases outside the gene matches. The V gene's germline CDR1 is GTSNPN and CDR2 SVGIG (reference sequence). The CDR3 runs to 13 residues.

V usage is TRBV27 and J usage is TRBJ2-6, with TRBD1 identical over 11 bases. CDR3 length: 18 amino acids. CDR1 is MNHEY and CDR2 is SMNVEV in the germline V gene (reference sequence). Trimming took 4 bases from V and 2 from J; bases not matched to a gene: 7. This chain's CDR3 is CASSSRGTGGPGANVLTF. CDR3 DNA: TGTGCCAGCAGTTCCCGAGGGACAGGGGGGCCTGGGGCCAACGTCCTGACTTTC.

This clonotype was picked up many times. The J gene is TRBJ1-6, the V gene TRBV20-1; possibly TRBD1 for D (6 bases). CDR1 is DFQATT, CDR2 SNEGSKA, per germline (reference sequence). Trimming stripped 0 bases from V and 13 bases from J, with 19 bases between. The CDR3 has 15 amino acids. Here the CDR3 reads CSARDMTGPRGPLHF. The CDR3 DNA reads TGCAGTGCTAGAGATATGACAGGCCCTAGAGGGCCCCTCCACTTT.

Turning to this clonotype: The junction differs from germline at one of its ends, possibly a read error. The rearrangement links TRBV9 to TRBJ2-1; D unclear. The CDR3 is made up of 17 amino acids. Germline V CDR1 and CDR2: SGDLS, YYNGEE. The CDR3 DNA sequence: TGTGCCGGCAGCGTCACAGCTACACTGAGCTCCTACAATGAGCAGTTCTTC. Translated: CAGSVTATLSSYNEQFF.

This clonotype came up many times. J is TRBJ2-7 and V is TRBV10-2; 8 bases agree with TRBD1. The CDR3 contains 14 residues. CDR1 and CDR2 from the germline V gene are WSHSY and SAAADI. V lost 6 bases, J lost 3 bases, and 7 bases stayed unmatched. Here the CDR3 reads CASSNQGAGYEQYF. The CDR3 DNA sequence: TGCGCCAGCAGCAACCAGGGGGCCGGCTACGAGCAGTACTTC.

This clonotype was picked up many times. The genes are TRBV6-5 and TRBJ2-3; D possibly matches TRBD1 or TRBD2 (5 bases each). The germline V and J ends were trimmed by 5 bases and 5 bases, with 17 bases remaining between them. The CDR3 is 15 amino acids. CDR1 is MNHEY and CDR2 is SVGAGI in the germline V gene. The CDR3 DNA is TGTGCCAGCAGTAAGGACGAGGGGTATGAAGATACGCAGTATTTT. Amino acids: CASSKDEGYEDTQYF.

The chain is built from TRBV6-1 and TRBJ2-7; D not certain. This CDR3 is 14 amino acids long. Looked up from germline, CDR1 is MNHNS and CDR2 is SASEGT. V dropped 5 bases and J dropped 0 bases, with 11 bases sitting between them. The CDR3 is CASSIQHLSYEQYF. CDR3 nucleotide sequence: TGTGCCAGCAGTATACAACACCTCTCCTACGAGCAGTACTTC.

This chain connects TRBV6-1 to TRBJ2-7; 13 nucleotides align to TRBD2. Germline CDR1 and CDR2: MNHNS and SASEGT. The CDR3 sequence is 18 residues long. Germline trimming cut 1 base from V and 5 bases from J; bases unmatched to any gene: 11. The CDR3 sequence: CASSEVRGRTSGSHEQYF. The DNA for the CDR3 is TGTGCCAGCAGTGAAGTCAGGGGGCGGACTAGCGGGAGCCACGAGCAGTACTTC.

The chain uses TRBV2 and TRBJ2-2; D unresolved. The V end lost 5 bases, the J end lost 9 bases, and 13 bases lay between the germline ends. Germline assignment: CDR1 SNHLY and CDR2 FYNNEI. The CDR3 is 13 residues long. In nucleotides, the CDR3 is TGTGCCAGCAGTCACCAGACACCGCGGGAGCTGTTTTTT. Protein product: CASSHQTPRELFF.